The 12 T cell receptor beta chains presented below share a single source sample, sequenced in a study of CD8 T cells in ankylosing spondylitis. For these receptors, no antigen is known. TCRdb reprocessed the 5' RACE reads with MiXCR, giving one entry per CDR3 protein. The sample yields approximately 400,000 distinct CDR3 sequences, more than 25% seen once. Broader study findings: Apparently characteristic of ankylosing spondylitis blood was a TCR beta motif (fewer than 10 highly homologous variants).

The source material was blood, either unsorted or a sorted T cell fraction (not recorded which). The receptors stem from a male donor with ankylosing spondylitis.

This chain connects TRBV7-9 to TRBJ2-7; 8 bases match TRBD2. Germline lookup yields CDR1 SEHNR and CDR2 FQNEAQ (reference sequence). The V gene end was trimmed by 4 bases and the J gene end by 2 bases; junction bases not matched to a gene: 4. This CDR3 contains 14 residues. CDR3: CASSSTSVAYEQYF. Written as DNA, the CDR3 is TGTGCCAGCAGCTCGACTAGCGTTGCCTACGAGCAGTACTTC.

Regarding this clonotype: The junction departs from the called germline gene at one end, perhaps through a read error. The V call is TRBV24-1, the J call TRBJ2-2, with D possibly matching TRBD1 (6 bases). This CDR3 is built from 15 residues. The germline V gene has CDR1 KGHDR and CDR2 SFDVKD. Here the CDR3 reads CATSDLDSVSGELSF. Here the CDR3 DNA reads TGTGCCACCAGTGATCTGGACAGCGTCTCTGGGGAGCTGTCTTTT.

The chain links TRBV5-1 to TRBJ2-5; D gene unclear. This CDR3 contains 13 residues. Germline values: CDR1 SGHRS, CDR2 YFSETQ. Between the trimmed V and J ends, which lost 0 bases and 5 bases, there was a span of 8 bases. The CDR3 loop is CASSLAVAETQYF. DNA for the CDR3: TGCGCCAGCAGCTTGGCCGTTGCGGAGACCCAGTACTTC.

This chain links TRBV18 with TRBJ2-1; 11 bases map to TRBD2. With V trimmed by 5 bases and J by 0 bases, 3 bases remained unmatched. The CDR3 totals 16 residues. Germline V gene data show CDR1 as KGHSH and CDR2 as LQKENI. CDR3 region: CASSTLAGASYNEQFF. In DNA, the CDR3 is TGTGCCAGCTCAACACTAGCGGGAGCCTCCTACAATGAGCAGTTCTTC.

V and J are TRBV5-1 and TRBJ2-1; D gene ambiguous. V gave up 7 bases and J gave up 9 bases, with 11 bases separating them. The CDR3 totals 11 residues. From germline, CDR1 is SGHRS and CDR2 YFSETQ. CDR3 in amino acids: CASRTTREQFF. In DNA, the CDR3 is TGCGCCAGCCGGACGACCCGTGAGCAGTTCTTC.

The genes are TRBV7-9 and TRBJ2-3; D not resolved. CDR1 and CDR2 from the germline V gene are SEHNR and FQNEAQ (reference sequence). There are 13 residues in the CDR3. The V and J ends lost 5 bases and 6 bases respectively, with 12 bases between them. CDR3 nucleotides: TGTGCCAGCAGCATACATGCGGCGGATACGCAGTATTTT. Residues: CASSIHAADTQYF.

Many counts were recorded for this clonotype. The CDR3 region is CASSLAQNTEAFF. CDR3 in DNA: TGTGCCAGCAGCTTAGCACAGAACACTGAAGCTTTCTTT. The rearrangement uses TRBV7-9 and TRBJ1-1; D not resolved. V dropped 0 bases and J dropped 1 base, with 3 bases sitting between them. There are 13 residues in the CDR3. CDR1 and CDR2 (germline): SEHNR, FQNEAQ (reference sequence).

This chain joins TRBV30 and TRBJ1-4, with TRBD1 matching over 7 bases. V lost 6 bases and J lost 12; bases outside the gene matches: 10. Germline lookup yields CDR1 GTSNPN and CDR2 SVGIG (reference sequence). The CDR3 sequence is 12 residues long. CDR3 DNA sequence: TGTGCCTGTCATAAAGAGGGGGCGCAACTGTTTTTT. Its translation: CACHKEGAQLFF.

Only a few counts were recorded for this clonotype. The chain links TRBV7-2 to TRBJ2-3; D is perhaps TRBD1 (6 bases). Germline V gives CDR1 SGHTA, CDR2 FQGNSA. The CDR3 runs to 12 residues. Trimming left V 0 bases short and J 9 bases short, with 7 bases between. CDR3 nucleotides: TGTGCCAGCAGCTTAGCAGGACAGACGCAGTATTTT. Its translation is CASSLAGQTQYF. Filled out from reference TRBV7-2 and TRBJ2-3, the complete variable domain reads GAGVSQSPSNKVTEKGKDVELRCDPISGHTALYWYRQSLGQGLEFLIYFQGNSAPDKSGLPSDRFSAERTGGSVSTLTIQRTQQEDSAVYLCASSLAGQTQYFGPGTRLTVL.

This clonotype was counted a few times. In DNA form, the CDR3 reads TGTGCCAGCAGCTACAGGGGGCTGAACACTGAAGCTTTCTTT. Translated: CASSYRGLNTEAFF. The chain couples TRBV12-3 or TRBV12-4 to TRBJ1-1, with TRBD1 matching over 9 bases. The CDR3 consists of 14 residues. V lost 6 bases and J lost 0; bases outside the gene matches: 2.

The chain links TRBV5-1 to TRBJ2-3, with 7 bases fitting TRBD2. This CDR3 region has 16 residues. V shed 6 bases, J shed 1 base, and the junction held 11 bases outside the gene matches. CDR1 and CDR2 (germline): SGHRS, YFSETQ. The CDR3 region is CASTLRGTTGTDTQYF. The CDR3 DNA sequence: TGCGCCAGCACCCTAAGAGGGACTACCGGCACAGATACGCAGTATTTT.

The chain recombines TRBV27 with TRBJ1-2, with unresolved D. Germline CDR1 reads MNHEY; CDR2 reads SMNVEV (reference sequence). Trimming removed 5 bases from V and 8 bases from J, with 18 bases in between. The CDR3 covers 14 residues. CDR3 residues: CASSILPTGHGYTF. CDR3 sequence (DNA): TGTGCCAGCAGTATCCTCCCGACCGGGCACGGCTACACCTTC.